This is a list of T cell receptor beta chains from one sample in a study of neurological immune-mediated disorders. TCRdb itself ran the 5' RACE reads through MiXCR, one entry per CDR3 protein. The sample lists 35,000 to 45,000 distinct CDR3 sequences, 3% to 3.5% occurring once. Sequenced material: PBMCs. Source of these receptors: a woman aged 55-69 years with multiple sclerosis. The CDR3 runs from the conserved cysteine through the conserved F or W. D genes are given only for firm matches. Rows may omit the clone size; those that give it use once, few, many or a size class.

clone size: many; D gene: NA; J gene: TRBJ1-1; V gene: TRBV5-1; CDR3 DNA: TGCGCCAGCAGCGTCTCGGACCGATTCGGAGGTGAAGCTTTCTTT; CDR3 protein: CASSVSDRFGGEAFF
clone size: many; D gene: TRBD1; J gene: TRBJ2-7; V gene: TRBV12-3/TRBV12-4; CDR3 DNA: TGTGCCAGCAGCCGACAGGGTTACTACGAGCAGTACTTC; CDR3 protein: CASSRQGYYEQYF
clone size: many; D gene: NA; J gene: TRBJ1-1; V gene: TRBV5-1; CDR3 DNA: TGCGCCAGCAGCTTGGAGGTGGGGAACACTGAAGCTTTCTTT; CDR3 protein: CASSLEVGNTEAFF
clone size: many; D gene: NA; J gene: TRBJ2-1; V gene: TRBV7-2; CDR3 DNA: TGTGCCAGCAATAGCGACGTCGTACGGGAGCAGTTCTTC; CDR3 protein: CASNSDVVREQFF
clone size: many; D gene: NA; J gene: TRBJ2-3; V gene: TRBV5-1; CDR3 DNA: TGCGCCAGCAGGACTGACGGATATAGCACAGATACGCAGTATTTT; CDR3 protein: CASRTDGYSTDTQYF
clone size: many; D gene: TRBD1; J gene: TRBJ1-6; V gene: TRBV5-1; CDR3 DNA: TGCGCCAGCAGACCTGGACAGGTTCCCAATTCACCCCTCCACTTT; CDR3 protein: CASRPGQVPNSPLHF
clone size: many; D gene: TRBD1; J gene: TRBJ2-5; V gene: TRBV5-6; CDR3 DNA: TGTGCCAGCAACAAACCGGGACAGGGGGAAGAGACCCAGTACTTC; CDR3 protein: CASNKPGQGEETQYF
clone size: many; D gene: NA; J gene: TRBJ2-2; V gene: TRBV5-1; CDR3 DNA: TGCGCCAGCAGCCTTACTAGTCATGGGGCCGGGGAGCTGTTTTTT; CDR3 protein: CASSLTSHGAGELFF
clone size: many; D gene: TRBD1; J gene: TRBJ2-1; V gene: TRBV9; CDR3 DNA: TGTGCCAGCAGCTCCTCCGGACAGGGGGCCTACAATGAGCAGTTCTTC; CDR3 protein: CASSSSGQGAYNEQFF
clone size: many; D gene: NA; J gene: TRBJ1-4; V gene: TRBV20-1; CDR3 DNA: TGCAGTGCTAGGCAGGCAGCTAGTAGGGAAAAACTGTTTTTT; CDR3 protein: CSARQAASREKLFF
clone size: many; D gene: NA; J gene: TRBJ1-1; V gene: TRBV12-3/TRBV12-4; CDR3 DNA: TGTGCCAGCAGTCCCCCGACAACCACCACTGAAGCTTTCTTT; CDR3 protein: CASSPPTTTTEAFF
clone size: many; D gene: NA; J gene: TRBJ1-2; V gene: TRBV5-1; CDR3 DNA: TGCGCCAGCAGCAACCCGGGCTATGGCTACACCTTC; CDR3 protein: CASSNPGYGYTF
clone size: NA; D gene: NA; J gene: TRBJ2-2; V gene: TRBV2; CDR3 DNA: TGTGCCAGCAGTTTTGGCACTCTGTCGGGCACCGGGGAGCTGTTTTTT; CDR3 protein: CASSFGTLSGTGELFF
clone size: many; D gene: TRBD2; J gene: TRBJ2-3; V gene: TRBV20-1; CDR3 DNA: TGCAGGGCGGGAGCGGCGGGCACAGATACGCAGTATTTT; CDR3 protein: CRAGAAGTDTQYF
clone size: many; D gene: NA; J gene: TRBJ2-5; V gene: TRBV5-1; CDR3 DNA: TGCGCCAGCAGCTTGGGGCAAGAGACCCAGTACTTC; CDR3 protein: CASSLGQETQYF
clone size: few; D gene: TRBD2; J gene: TRBJ2-3; V gene: TRBV20-1; CDR3 DNA: TGCAGTGCTAGAGATCTAAGGACTAGCTTCACAGATACGCAGTATTTT; CDR3 protein: CSARDLRTSFTDTQYF
clone size: many; D gene: TRBD2; J gene: TRBJ2-3; V gene: TRBV5-1; CDR3 DNA: TGCGCCAGCAGCTCGGGGGGGCCGGCTACGCAGTATTTT; CDR3 protein: CASSSGGPATQYF
clone size: many; D gene: TRBD2; J gene: TRBJ2-7; V gene: TRBV10-3; CDR3 DNA: TGTGCCATCAGGGAAAGCGGGGGGATCTCCTACGAGCAGTACTTC; CDR3 protein: CAIRESGGISYEQYF
clone size: many; D gene: TRBD1; J gene: TRBJ1-2; V gene: TRBV5-1; CDR3 DNA: TGCGCCAGCAGCAGGACAGGGAGCGGCTACACCTTC; CDR3 protein: CASSRTGSGYTF
clone size: many; D gene: TRBD1; J gene: TRBJ2-3; V gene: TRBV12-3/TRBV12-4; CDR3 DNA: TGTGCCAGCTCCCTGGGACAGGTCACAGATACGCAGTATTTT; CDR3 protein: CASSLGQVTDTQYF
clone size: many; D gene: NA; J gene: TRBJ2-6; V gene: TRBV5-1; CDR3 DNA: TGCGCCAGCAGCTTTGGGGCCAACGTCCTGACTTTC; CDR3 protein: CASSFGANVLTF
clone size: few; D gene: NA; J gene: TRBJ2-2; V gene: TRBV11-2; CDR3 DNA: TGTGCCAGCAGCTTAGATCACGGCGCCGGGGAGCTGTTTTTT; CDR3 protein: CASSLDHGAGELFF
clone size: few; D gene: NA; J gene: TRBJ2-1; V gene: TRBV28; CDR3 DNA: TGTGCCAGCAGTTTGAGGGCGGGGAAGTTCTTC; CDR3 protein: CASSLRAGKFF
clone size: many; D gene: TRBD1; J gene: TRBJ2-1; V gene: TRBV28; CDR3 DNA: TGTGCCAGCAGTTTAGAGGGGACAGGGTACAATGAGCAGTTCTTC; CDR3 protein: CASSLEGTGYNEQFF
clone size: medium-sized; D gene: NA; J gene: TRBJ1-5; V gene: TRBV7-2; CDR3 DNA: TGTGCCAGCAGCCCCCAGGCCAATCAGCCCCAGCATTTT; CDR3 protein: CASSPQANQPQHF
clone size: many; D gene: NA; J gene: TRBJ2-7; V gene: TRBV12-3/TRBV12-4; CDR3 DNA: TGTGCCAGCAGGAAAGCGGCGGCAGGAAACTACGAGCAGTACTTC; CDR3 protein: CASRKAAAGNYEQYF
clone size: NA; D gene: NA; J gene: TRBJ2-5; V gene: TRBV29-1; CDR3 DNA: TGCAGCGTTCCAGAGACAGTCCAGGAGACCCAGTACTTC; CDR3 protein: CSVPETVQETQYF
clone size: many; D gene: TRBD1; J gene: TRBJ1-5; V gene: TRBV18; CDR3 DNA: TGTGCCAGCTCACAGGAACAGGGGGTCAATCAGCCCCAGCATTTT; CDR3 protein: CASSQEQGVNQPQHF
clone size: many; D gene: NA; J gene: TRBJ2-7; V gene: TRBV6-5; CDR3 DNA: TGTGCCAGCAGAGGGGACCTCTACGAGCAGTACTTC; CDR3 protein: CASRGDLYEQYF
clone size: many; D gene: TRBD1; J gene: TRBJ1-5; V gene: TRBV12-3/TRBV12-4; CDR3 DNA: TGTGCCAGCAGTCCAACTTTGGGACAGGGGAGCAATCAGCCCCAGCATTTT; CDR3 protein: CASSPTLGQGSNQPQHF
clone size: many; D gene: NA; J gene: TRBJ1-2; V gene: TRBV7-2; CDR3 DNA: TGTGCCAGCAGCTCATACTCTCCCCTCCATGGCTACACCTTC; CDR3 protein: CASSSYSPLHGYTF
clone size: many; D gene: NA; J gene: TRBJ2-1; V gene: TRBV20-1; CDR3 DNA: TGCAGTGCTAGAGATGAGAGCGCGGGGTCCTACAATGAGCAGTTCTTC; CDR3 protein: CSARDESAGSYNEQFF
clone size: many; D gene: NA; J gene: TRBJ2-2; V gene: TRBV7-2; CDR3 DNA: TGTGCCAGCAGCTTAGCACCCGGCCCGAACACCGGGGAGCTGTTTTTT; CDR3 protein: CASSLAPGPNTGELFF
clone size: many; D gene: TRBD1; J gene: TRBJ1-5; V gene: TRBV6-6; CDR3 DNA: TGTGCCAGCAGTCAAGGACAGGGACGTCGCAATCAGCCCCAGCATTTT; CDR3 protein: CASSQGQGRRNQPQHF
clone size: many; D gene: NA; J gene: TRBJ2-4; V gene: TRBV12-3/TRBV12-4; CDR3 DNA: TGTGCCAGCAGTTTGAGACAGGAGAAAAACATTCAGTACTTC; CDR3 protein: CASSLRQEKNIQYF
clone size: many; D gene: TRBD1; J gene: TRBJ1-1; V gene: TRBV7-9; CDR3 DNA: TGTGCCAGCAGGGGACAGGGGACCACTGAAGCTTTCTTT; CDR3 protein: CASRGQGTTEAFF
clone size: many; D gene: NA; J gene: TRBJ2-1; V gene: TRBV29-1; CDR3 DNA: TGCAGCGTTGAAGCCCCCCGGGGGCCGGACAATGAGCAGTTCTTC; CDR3 protein: CSVEAPRGPDNEQFF
clone size: many; D gene: NA; J gene: TRBJ1-5; V gene: TRBV2; CDR3 DNA: TGTGCCAGCAGCCCAAGTGGGGTCAATCAGCCCCAGCATTTT; CDR3 protein: CASSPSGVNQPQHF
clone size: once; D gene: TRBD1; J gene: TRBJ2-7; V gene: TRBV6-6; CDR3 DNA: TGTGCCAGCAGTTACGGGGACAGGAACTACGAGCAGTACTTC; CDR3 protein: CASSYGDRNYEQYF
clone size: many; D gene: NA; J gene: TRBJ2-1; V gene: TRBV20-1; CDR3 DNA: TGCAGTACCAATGAGCAGTTCTTC; CDR3 protein: CSTNEQFF
clone size: many; D gene: TRBD1; J gene: TRBJ1-3; V gene: TRBV5-8; CDR3 DNA: TGTGCCAGCAGCGAAAAAGGGGGCCCGGGTGGAAACACCATATATTTT; CDR3 protein: CASSEKGGPGGNTIYF
clone size: many; D gene: NA; J gene: TRBJ1-2; V gene: TRBV5-1; CDR3 DNA: TGCGCCAGCAGCTCGGACGGACGATGGGGCTACACCTTC; CDR3 protein: CASSSDGRWGYTF
clone size: many; D gene: TRBD2; J gene: TRBJ2-5; V gene: TRBV5-1; CDR3 DNA: TGCGCCAGCAGCTTGGAACTAGCGGGGGGACAAGAGACCCAGTACTTC; CDR3 protein: CASSLELAGGQETQYF
clone size: many; D gene: NA; J gene: TRBJ1-5; V gene: TRBV20-1; CDR3 DNA: TGCAGTGCGATCGACAGGCAAAATCAGCCCCAGCATTTT; CDR3 protein: CSAIDRQNQPQHF
clone size: many; D gene: TRBD1; J gene: TRBJ2-7; V gene: TRBV20-1; CDR3 DNA: TGCAGTGCTTTTCCGGGACAGGGTCCCTACGAGCAGTACTTC; CDR3 protein: CSAFPGQGPYEQYF
clone size: many; D gene: TRBD2; J gene: TRBJ2-3; V gene: TRBV5-1; CDR3 DNA: TGCGCCAGCAGCTTGGCCGCGGGGGGCTATGGAGATACGCAGTATTTT; CDR3 protein: CASSLAAGGYGDTQYF
clone size: many; D gene: NA; J gene: TRBJ1-1; V gene: TRBV12-3/TRBV12-4; CDR3 DNA: TGTGCCAGCAGTGTCTCCTGGACAGACACTCTATTT; CDR3 protein: CASSVSWTDTLF
clone size: many; D gene: TRBD1; J gene: TRBJ1-1; V gene: TRBV20-1; CDR3 DNA: TGCAGTGCTAGCCCTCCCCCCCCCGACAGGGGCAAAGCTTTCTTT; CDR3 protein: CSASPPPPDRGKAFF
clone size: NA; D gene: TRBD1; J gene: TRBJ2-2; V gene: TRBV5-1; CDR3 DNA: TGCGCCAGCCAGGGACAGCCGAACACCGGGGAGCTGTTTTTT; CDR3 protein: CASQGQPNTGELFF